These 8 T cell receptor beta chains were all obtained from the same sample, sequenced in a study of cytomegalovirus exposure and HLA in healthy donors. Only in-frame clones appear in the TCRdb table, and some are missing; sequencing was by immunoSEQ multiplex PCR. The data hold 200,000 to 300,000 clones, with about 92% observed a single time. Sample: PBMCs. The source of these receptors is a woman younger than 45 in good health and CMV-seronegative.

This clone was counted a single time. The chain has TRBV28 and TRBJ1-5; D is undetermined. The CDR3 loop spans 12 amino acids. Germline-derived CDR1 and CDR2 are MDHEN and SYDVKM. V gave up 7 bases and J gave up 7 bases, with 11 bases separating them. The DNA of the CDR3 is TGTGCCAGCAATGTGGGCAGGCAGCCCCAGCATTTT. It translates to CASNVGRQPQHF. Combining the CDR3 with reference TRBV28 and TRBJ1-5 gives the whole variable domain DVKVTQSSRYLVKRTGEKVFLECVQDMDHENMFWYRQDPGLGLRLIYFSYDVKMKEKGDIPEGYSVSREKKERFSLILESASTNQTSMYLCASNVGRQPQHFGDGTRLSIL.

This clone has a single count. This chain links TRBV5-1 with TRBJ1-1; 8 bases match TRBD1. CDR1 and CDR2 from the germline V gene are SGHRS and YFSETQ. This CDR3 comprises 15 residues. Losses at the gene ends were 5 bases for V and 5 bases for J; bases not matched to a gene: 11. The DNA of the CDR3 is TGCGCCAGCAGACACAATCAGGGGGCGAGGACTGAAGCTTTCTTT. As protein: CASRHNQGARTEAFF.

The chain has TRBV9 and TRBJ2-5, with D perhaps TRBD1 (6 bases). Per germline, CDR1 SGDLS and CDR2 YYNGEE. CDR3 length: 15 residues. V gave up 4 bases and J gave up 1 base, with 14 bases separating them. The CDR3 protein is CASSPHGTPQETQYF. The CDR3 DNA reads TGTGCCAGCAGCCCCCACGGGACACCCCAAGAGACCCAGTACTTC.

The gene calls are TRBV19 and TRBJ1-2, with TRBD1 as a possible D gene (5 bases). This CDR3 has 14 residues. Trimming removed 0 bases at V and 2 bases at J, with 7 bases between. Germline lookup yields CDR1 LNHDA and CDR2 SQIVND (reference sequence). CDR3 nucleotide sequence: TGTGCCAGTAGTATAGATCGGGGGAACTATGGCTACACCTTC. Translated, it gives CASSIDRGNYGYTF.

The chain links TRBV13 to TRBJ2-3; no reliable D call. The CDR3 covers 18 residues. Trimming shortened V by 3 bases and J by 0 bases, and 19 bases separated the two germline ends. The germline V gene encodes CDR1 PRHDT and CDR2 FYEKMQ (reference sequence). This CDR3 reads CASSFLDRRFPSTDTQYF. CDR3 nucleotides: TGTGCCAGCAGCTTCTTGGATAGGCGGTTCCCTAGCACAGATACGCAGTATTTT.

The chain recombines TRBV19 with TRBJ2-7, with a weak D call TRBD2 (6 bases). V was shortened by 3 bases and J by 5 bases, with 14 bases between the two germline ends. Germline CDR1 reads LNHDA; CDR2 reads SQIVND (reference sequence). The CDR3 runs 14 residues. CDR3 DNA sequence: TGTGCCAGTAGTATGGGGGGTTGGACGCACGAGCAGTACTTC. Translated, it gives CASSMGGWTHEQYF.

This chain connects TRBV6-6 to TRBJ2-5; tentatively, D is TRBD1 (6 bases). This CDR3 contains 15 residues. V gave up 7 bases and J gave up 4 bases, with 19 bases separating them. Germline values: CDR1 MNHNY, CDR2 SVGAGI (reference sequence). The CDR3 reads CASTTGQGRGETQYF. The CDR3 region has the DNA TGTGCCAGCACCACAGGGCAGGGACGGGGAGAGACCCAGTACTTC.

The genes are TRBV5-1 and TRBJ2-7, with TRBD2 matching over 13 bases. V was clipped by 3 bases and J by 4 bases; unmatched bases: 13. The CDR3 totals 18 residues. The germline gives CDR1 SGHRS, CDR2 YFSETQ. CDR3 region: CASSSSLTSGRNPYEQYF. For the CDR3, the DNA is TGCGCCAGCAGCTCGAGCCTGACTAGCGGGAGGAATCCGTACGAGCAGTACTTC.